This TCR beta chain derives from a study of blood T cell repertoires in COVID-19. Study overall: T cells, B-cell-depleted T cells, or PBMCs supplied cDNA or gDNA.

As handled by the study authors: Reference gene primer amplification in the assay estimated nucleated cell counts. The data were produced by immunoSEQ multiplex PCR, yet TCRdb's version contains in-frame clones alone and is incomplete. V, J and clone size are taken as reported in that table, and D and trimming were inferred from the DNA itself. Of roughly 200,000 clones listed, roughly 87% are singletons. This clone has only one observation. There are 15 residues in the CDR3. Trimming stripped 0 bases from V and 3 bases from J, with 9 bases between. Germline V gene lookup returns CDR1 SGDLS and CDR2 YYNGEE. Recovery among Cohort 3 donors was established by two negative PCRs, clearance, or symptom resolution.

The source of this sequence is a woman in her twenties or thirties who had recovered from COVID-19. Sequencing used PBMCs or T cells enriched from blood (not recorded which). The V call is TRBV9, the J call TRBJ1-4; TRBD1 might be the D (6 bases). The CDR3 nucleotides read TGTGCCAGCAGCGTAGGCGGGGGCCCTAATGAAAAACTGTTTTTT. Amino acids: CASSVGGGPNEKLFF.